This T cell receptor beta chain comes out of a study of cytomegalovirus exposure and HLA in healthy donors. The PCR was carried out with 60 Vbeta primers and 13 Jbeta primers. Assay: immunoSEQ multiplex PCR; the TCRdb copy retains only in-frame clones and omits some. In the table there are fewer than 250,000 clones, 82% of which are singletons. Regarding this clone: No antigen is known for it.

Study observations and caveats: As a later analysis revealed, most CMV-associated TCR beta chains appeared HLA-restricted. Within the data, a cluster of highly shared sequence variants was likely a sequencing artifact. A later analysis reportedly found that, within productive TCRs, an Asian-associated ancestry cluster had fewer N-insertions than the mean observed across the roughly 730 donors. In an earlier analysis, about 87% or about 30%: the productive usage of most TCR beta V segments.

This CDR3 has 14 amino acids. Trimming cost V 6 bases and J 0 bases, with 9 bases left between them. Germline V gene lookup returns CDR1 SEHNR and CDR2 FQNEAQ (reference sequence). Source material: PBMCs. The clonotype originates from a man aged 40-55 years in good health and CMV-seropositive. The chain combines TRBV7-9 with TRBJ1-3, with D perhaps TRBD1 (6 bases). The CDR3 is CASRSGASGNTIYF. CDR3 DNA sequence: TGTGCCAGCAGGTCAGGGGCCTCTGGAAACACCATATATTTT.